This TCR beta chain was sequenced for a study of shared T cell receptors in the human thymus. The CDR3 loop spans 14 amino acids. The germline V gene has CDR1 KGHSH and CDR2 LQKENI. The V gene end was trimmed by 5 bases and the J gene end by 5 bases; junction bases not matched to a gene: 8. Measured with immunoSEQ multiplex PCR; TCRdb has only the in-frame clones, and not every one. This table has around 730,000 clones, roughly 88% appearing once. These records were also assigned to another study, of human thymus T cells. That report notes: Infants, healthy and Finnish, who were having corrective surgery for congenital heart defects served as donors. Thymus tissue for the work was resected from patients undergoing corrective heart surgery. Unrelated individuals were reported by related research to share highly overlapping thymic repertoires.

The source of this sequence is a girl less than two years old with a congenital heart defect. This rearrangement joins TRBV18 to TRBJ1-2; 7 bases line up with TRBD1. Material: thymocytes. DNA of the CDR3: TGTGCCAGCTCAGTCGGACAGGACCAATATGGCTACACCTTC. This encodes CASSVGQDQYGYTF. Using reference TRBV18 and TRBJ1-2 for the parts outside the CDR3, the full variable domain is NAGVMQNPRHLVRRRGQEARLRCSPMKGHSHVYWYRQLPEEGLKFMVYLQKENIIDESGMPKERFSAEFPKEGPSILRIQQVVRGDSAAYFCASSVGQDQYGYTFGSGTRLTVV.